The 25 T cell receptor beta chains given below trace back to one sample, sequenced in a study of radiotherapy plus CTLA-4 blockade in lung cancer. Only in-frame clones appear in the TCRdb table, and some are missing; sequencing was by immunoSEQ multiplex PCR. The sample consists of around 59,000 clones, 65% to 80% of them appearing once. The sample here was peripheral blood, taken from a patient treated with radiotherapy plus ipilimumab. These receptors all come from a human donor with non-small cell lung cancer whose response to radiotherapy plus ipilimumab could not be evaluated.

The chain combines TRBV11-2 with TRBJ1-1; D gene unclear. CDR1 and CDR2 (germline): SGHAT, FQNNGV. This CDR3 comprises 14 residues. Trimming stripped 3 bases from V and 0 bases from J, with 8 bases between. The CDR3 bases are TGTGCCAGCAGCTTCCAGTCACTGAACACTGAAGCTTTCTTT. Protein product: CASSFQSLNTEAFF.

A few counts support this clone. The V call is TRBV28, the J call TRBJ2-5; D might be TRBD2 (6 bases). Germline V gene sequence: CDR1 MDHEN, CDR2 SYDVKM. This CDR3 spans 14 amino acids. V was pared by 2 bases and J by 5 bases, with 12 bases between. The DNA for the CDR3 is TGTGCCAGCAGTTTAGGGGGGAAAGGGGAGACCCAGTACTTC. It encodes CASSLGGKGETQYF. The full variable domain, in which reference TRBV28 and TRBJ2-5 provide the parts outside the CDR3, is DVKVTQSSRYLVKRTGEKVFLECVQDMDHENMFWYRQDPGLGLRLIYFSYDVKMKEKGDIPEGYSVSREKKERFSLILESASTNQTSMYLCASSLGGKGETQYFGPGTRLLVL.

This CDR3 is CASSSQTGSGAYGYTF. Here the CDR3 DNA reads TGTGCCAGTAGTAGCCAGACAGGGTCGGGGGCCTATGGCTACACCTTC. The chain recombines TRBV19 with TRBJ1-2; 7 nucleotides align to TRBD1. The length of the CDR3 is 16 residues. Germline assignment: CDR1 LNHDA and CDR2 SQIVND (reference sequence). Unmatched junction bases numbered 12, after V lost 4 bases and J lost 4 bases.

The table lists this clone with a count of one. The chain joins TRBV19 to TRBJ2-1; the match to TRBD2 covers 7 bases. CDR1 is LNHDA, CDR2 SQIVND, per germline (reference sequence). Trimming cost V 3 bases and J 0 bases; bases outside gene matches: 5. The CDR3 is made up of 16 amino acids. CDR3 protein: CASSMGGTGSYNEQFF. Written as DNA, the CDR3 is TGTGCCAGTAGTATGGGAGGGACCGGCTCCTACAATGAGCAGTTCTTC.

The V and J genes are TRBV11-3 and TRBJ1-2; no definite D call. Germline-derived CDR1 and CDR2 are SGHNT and YENEEA. This CDR3 comprises 13 residues. V was trimmed by 5 bases and J by 5 bases, leaving 12 bases between them. The DNA for the CDR3 is TGTGCCAGCAGCACCCCAGGAAAATATGGCTACACCTTC. Its protein is CASSTPGKYGYTF. Filled out from reference TRBV11-3 and TRBJ1-2, the complete variable domain reads EAGVVQSPRYKIIEKKQPVAFWCNPISGHNTLYWYLQNLGQGPELLIRYENEEAVDDSQLPKDRFSAERLKGVDSTLKIQPAELGDSAVYLCASSTPGKYGYTFGSGTRLTVV.

As for this clone: A read error may account for a junction end that differs from germline. The gene calls are TRBV4-3 and TRBJ1-2; 8 bases match TRBD1. The CDR3 sequence is 14 residues long. CDR1 is LGHNA and CDR2 is YSLEER in the germline V gene. CDR3 sequence: CASSQDGQGYVYTF. The DNA for the CDR3 is TGCGCCAGCAGCCAAGACGGACAGGGCTATGTCTACACCTTC.

The V and J genes are TRBV6-6 and TRBJ2-7; 9 bases map to TRBD1. CDR3 length: 13 residues. The V and J ends lost 7 bases and 4 bases, in that order; junction bases with no gene match: 5. From germline, CDR1 is MNHNY and CDR2 SVGAGI (reference sequence). The CDR3 spells CASTGTGTYEQYF. CDR3 DNA: TGTGCCAGCACGGGGACAGGGACATACGAGCAGTACTTC.

This clone has a handful of counts. This chain's CDR3 is CASNLLLEGAGQFF. The DNA of the CDR3 is TGTGCCAGCAACCTTCTCCTTGAAGGGGCAGGGCAGTTCTTC. The chain is built from TRBV7-2 and TRBJ2-1; D perhaps matches TRBD1 (5 bases). The CDR3 length is 14 residues. Trimming stripped 7 bases from V and 12 bases from J, with 22 bases between. CDR1 SGHTA and CDR2 FQGNSA come from the germline V gene. Full variable domain (missing parts from reference TRBV7-2 and TRBJ2-1): GAGVSQSPSNKVTEKGKDVELRCDPISGHTALYWYRQSLGQGLEFLIYFQGNSAPDKSGLPSDRFSAERTGGSVSTLTIQRTQQEDSAVYLCASNLLLEGAGQFFGPGTRLTVL.

The rearrangement uses TRBV13 and TRBJ2-7, with D maybe TRBD2 (6 bases). V dropped 5 bases and J dropped 0 bases, with 14 bases sitting between them. CDR3 length equals 15 residues. Germline V CDR1 and CDR2: PRHDT, FYEKMQ (reference sequence). CDR3 sequence: CASSIRDGGSYEQYF. In DNA form, the CDR3 reads TGTGCCAGCAGCATCCGGGACGGGGGCTCCTACGAGCAGTACTTC.

This clone has only one observation. The genes are TRBV7-2 and TRBJ2-5, with 7 bases identical to TRBD2. The CDR3 covers 14 residues. Looked up from germline, CDR1 is SGHTA and CDR2 is FQGNSA. The V segment lost 4 bases and the J segment 2 bases; nucleotides outside the gene matches: 4. As DNA, the CDR3 is TGTGCCAGCAGCTACTGGACTAGACAAGAGACCCAGTACTTC. The encoded protein is CASSYWTRQETQYF.

About this clone: One junction end does not reproduce the germline sequence, and a read error may be involved. The chain has TRBV19 and TRBJ1-4; 9 bases are shared with TRBD1. Germline CDR1 is LNHDA and CDR2 is SQIVND (reference sequence). The CDR3 extends over 16 amino acids. Written as DNA, the CDR3 is TGTGCCAGTAGTCAACCGGGACAGGGAGTAAATGAAAAACTGTCTTTT. Translation: CASSQPGQGVNEKLSF.

The chain carries TRBV30 and TRBJ2-3; 11 bases agree with TRBD2. CDR1 GTSNPN and CDR2 SVGIG come from the germline V gene (reference sequence). V lost 3 bases, J lost 8 bases, and 16 bases stayed unmatched. The CDR3 has 17 amino acids. As DNA, the CDR3 is TGTGCCTGGAGATCCCACGGTTTTGTAGCGGGGGGGCCTACGCAGTATTTT. It specifies CAWRSHGFVAGGPTQYF. Full variable domain (remainder filled in from reference TRBV30 and TRBJ2-3): SQTIHQWPATLVQPVGSPLSLECTVEGTSNPNLYWYRQAAGRGLQLLFYSVGIGQISSEVPQNLSASRPQDRQFILSSKKLLLSDSGFYLCAWRSHGFVAGGPTQYFGPGTRLTVL.

The V gene is TRBV13, the J gene TRBJ1-1; 9 positions agree with TRBD1. J lost 8 bases, V lost 4 bases, and 8 bases had no gene match. The CDR3 runs to 14 residues. Looked up from germline, CDR1 is PRHDT and CDR2 is FYEKMQ (reference sequence). The CDR3 DNA is TGTGCCAGCAGCTCGACAGGGGGATCATTGGAAGCTTTCTTT. It yields the protein CASSSTGGSLEAFF.

The gene calls are TRBV7-2 and TRBJ1-1; D gene uncertain. V dropped 5 bases and J dropped 4 bases, with 17 bases sitting between them. The CDR3 has 15 amino acids. CDR1 and CDR2 (germline): SGHTA, FQGNSA. DNA for the CDR3: TGTGCCAGCAGCCCTCAGCCGGACCGGGGCACTGAAGCTTTCTTT. It encodes CASSPQPDRGTEAFF.

About this clone: Germline is not matched at one junction end, which may reflect a read error. CDR3 amino acids: CASRLAGGPYIDMQYF. CDR3 in DNA: TGTGCCAGCAGATTAGCGGGAGGGCCGTATATAGATATGCAGTATTTT. V and J are TRBV9 and TRBJ2-3; 11 positions agree with TRBD2. Germline V gene sequence: CDR1 SGDLS, CDR2 YYNGEE. CDR3 length: 16 residues. The whole variable domain, filled in from reference TRBV9 and TRBJ2-3, reads DSGVTQTPKHLITATGQRVTLRCSPRSGDLSVYWYQQSLDQGLQFLIQYYNGEERAKGNILERFSAQQFPDLHSELNLSSLELGDSALYFCASRLAGGPYIDMQYFGPGTRLTVL.

This clone was picked up one time. The chain links TRBV7-2 to TRBJ2-1, with a possible D match to TRBD2 (7 bases). The V gene's germline CDR1 is SGHTA and CDR2 FQGNSA. The CDR3 length is 16 residues. With 1 base removed from V and 6 bases from J, the gap between germline ends came to 16 bases. CDR3 bases: TGTGCCAGCAGCTTAGAGAGGGGGGGGGTGAGCAATGAGCAGTTCTTC. Protein sequence: CASSLERGGVSNEQFF.

The chain uses TRBV4-2 and TRBJ2-3; 7 bases match TRBD1. CDR1 and CDR2 from the germline V gene are LGHNA and YNFKEQ. This CDR3 comprises 15 residues. The trim removed 0 bases at V and 0 bases at J, leaving 0 bases unmatched. The CDR3 DNA is TGTGCCAGCAGCCAAGAACAGGGGAGCACAGATACGCAGTATTTT. This gives the protein CASSQEQGSTDTQYF.

The chain employs TRBV10-3 and TRBJ2-7; the D is unclear. Per the germline V gene, CDR1 is ENHRY and CDR2 is SYGVKD. The CDR3 has 14 residues. The ends were cut back, 4 bases at V and 3 bases at J, with 13 bases in the middle. This CDR3 reads CAISGNTVIYEQYF. The DNA for the CDR3 is TGTGCCATCAGTGGAAACACAGTGATCTACGAGCAGTACTTC.

The CDR3 here is CASTRASDTGELFF. The CDR3 DNA is TGCGCCAGCACCAGGGCTAGCGACACCGGGGAGCTGTTTTTT. The V call is TRBV5-1, the J call TRBJ2-2; weak D call: TRBD2 (6 bases). The CDR3 consists of 14 residues. V lost 6 bases to trimming and J lost 3 bases, with 12 bases between them. Germline CDR1 reads SGHRS; CDR2 reads YFSETQ.

J is TRBJ2-7 and V is TRBV27, with D uncertain. Germline assignment: CDR1 MNHEY and CDR2 SMNVEV (reference sequence). This CDR3 has 12 residues. The V end was cut by 3 bases, the J end by 4 bases, with 7 bases between. This CDR3 reads CASSFYGYEQYF. The CDR3 DNA reads as TGTGCCAGCAGTTTCTACGGTTACGAGCAGTACTTC.

CDR3 sequence reads: CAWSGNRGGTEAFF. The CDR3 DNA follows: TGTGCCTGGAGTGGAAACAGGGGGGGCACTGAAGCTTTCTTT. The chain combines TRBV30 with TRBJ1-1; 8 positions match TRBD1. The CDR3 runs to 14 residues. CDR1 is GTSNPN and CDR2 is SVGIG in the germline V gene (reference sequence). The ends lost 1 base at V and 4 bases at J; junction bases unmatched: 5.

The CDR3 protein is CASRLARPLLAGGPSPEQYF. In DNA, the CDR3 is TGTGCAAGTCGCTTAGCGCGACCACTTCTGGCGGGAGGGCCTTCTCCCGAGCAGTACTTC. The chain links TRBV12-2 to TRBJ2-7; the table's TRBD2 call for D was not verified on the DNA. TRBV12-2 is annotated as a pseudogene. CDR3 length: 20 amino acids.

This chain uses TRBV9 with TRBJ2-1; D might be TRBD2 (6 bases). The CDR3 extends over 16 amino acids. Germline V gene lookup returns CDR1 SGDLS and CDR2 YYNGEE. Trimming shortened V by 4 bases and J by 3 bases, and 17 bases separated the two germline ends. CDR3 region: CASSPLASPGYNEQFF. In DNA form, the CDR3 reads TGTGCCAGCAGCCCTCTAGCGAGCCCGGGCTACAATGAGCAGTTCTTC.

The chain uses TRBV7-2 and TRBJ2-5, with 10 bases identical to TRBD1. Germline CDR1 is SGHTA and CDR2 is FQGNSA. The CDR3 totals 15 residues. V lost 6 bases and J lost 1; bases outside the gene matches: 5. CDR3 nucleotide sequence: TGTGCCAGCAGACCGCGGACAGGGGGCCAAGAGACCCAGTACTTC. Its protein product is CASRPRTGGQETQYF. The full variable domain, in which reference TRBV7-2 and TRBJ2-5 provide the parts outside the CDR3, is GAGVSQSPSNKVTEKGKDVELRCDPISGHTALYWYRQSLGQGLEFLIYFQGNSAPDKSGLPSDRFSAERTGGSVSTLTIQRTQQEDSAVYLCASRPRTGGQETQYFGPGTRLLVL.

The rearrangement uses TRBV11-2 and TRBJ2-2; D is undetermined. V lost 1 base and J lost 8, with 11 bases in between. From germline, CDR1 is SGHAT and CDR2 FQNNGV. The length of the CDR3 is 14 residues. The CDR3 sequence is CASSLGRGSGELFF. For the CDR3, the DNA is TGTGCCAGCAGCTTAGGGAGAGGTTCTGGGGAGCTGTTTTTT. The full variable domain, rest sourced from reference TRBV11-2 and TRBJ2-2, is EAGVAQSPRYKIIEKRQSVAFWCNPISGHATLYWYQQILGQGPKLLIQFQNNGVVDDSQLPKDRFSAERLKGVDSTLKIQPAKLEDSAVYLCASSLGRGSGELFFGEGSRLTVL.